This TCR beta chain was found in a study of T cells in localized non-small cell lung cancer. Adjacent lung, free of atypia, was sampled at least 2 cm from the tumor margin. The data were produced by immunoSEQ multiplex PCR, yet TCRdb's version contains in-frame clones alone and is incomplete. The sample has some 1,000 clones; under 25% are singletons. V gave up 6 bases and J gave up 10 bases; unmatched junction bases: 11. CDR1 is SGHNT, CDR2 YENEEA, per germline. The CDR3 sequence is 16 residues long. The origin of this receptor is a man aged 35-69 years with stage III lung adenocarcinoma. Here the sequenced sample was normal lung tissue next to the tumor, taken before any cancer treatment. The chain employs TRBV11-3 and TRBJ2-1, with 14 bases fitting TRBD2. The CDR3 bases are TGTGCCAGCAGTAACGGACTAGCGGGGGGTCCTTTGGAGCAGTTCTTC. It encodes CASSNGLAGGPLEQFF.